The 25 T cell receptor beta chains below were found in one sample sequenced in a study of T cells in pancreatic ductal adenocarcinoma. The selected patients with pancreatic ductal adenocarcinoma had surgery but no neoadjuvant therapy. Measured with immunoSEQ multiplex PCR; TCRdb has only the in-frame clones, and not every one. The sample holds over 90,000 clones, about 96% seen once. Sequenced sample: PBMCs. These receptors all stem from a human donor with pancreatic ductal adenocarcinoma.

CDR3 bases: TGTGCCAGCACTTCCGACAGTTCGTACACAGATACGCAGTATTTT. Translation gives CASTSDSSYTDTQYF. The V call is TRBV27, the J call TRBJ2-3; D possibly corresponds to TRBD1 (5 bases). V was shortened by 7 bases and J by 2 bases, with 16 bases between the two germline ends. The CDR3 totals 15 residues. Germline CDR1 is MNHEY and CDR2 is SMNVEV (reference sequence).

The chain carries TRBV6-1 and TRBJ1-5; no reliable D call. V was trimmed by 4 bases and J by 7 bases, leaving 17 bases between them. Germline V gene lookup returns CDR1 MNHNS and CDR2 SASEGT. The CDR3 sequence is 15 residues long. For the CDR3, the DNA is TGTGCCAGCAGTGCGACTCCGGGTTTGGCCCAGCCCCAGCATTTT. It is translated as CASSATPGLAQPQHF.

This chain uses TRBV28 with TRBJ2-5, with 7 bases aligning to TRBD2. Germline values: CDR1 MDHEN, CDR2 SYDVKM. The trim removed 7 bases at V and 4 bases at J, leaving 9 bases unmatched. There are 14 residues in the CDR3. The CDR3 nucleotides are TGTGCCAGCAACCTACCGACGGGGGGAGAGACCCAGTACTTC. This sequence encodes CASNLPTGGETQYF.

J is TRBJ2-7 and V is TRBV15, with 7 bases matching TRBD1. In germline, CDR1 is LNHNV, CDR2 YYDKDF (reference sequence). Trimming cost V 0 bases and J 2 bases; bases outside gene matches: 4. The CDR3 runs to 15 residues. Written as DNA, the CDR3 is TGTGCCACCAGCAGAGATCAAACAGGGGCCTACGAGCAGTACTTC. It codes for CATSRDQTGAYEQYF.

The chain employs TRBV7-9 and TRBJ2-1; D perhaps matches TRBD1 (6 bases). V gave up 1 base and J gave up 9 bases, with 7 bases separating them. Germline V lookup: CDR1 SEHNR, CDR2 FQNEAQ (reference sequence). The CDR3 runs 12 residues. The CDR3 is CASSLVQGEQFF. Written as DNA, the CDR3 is TGTGCCAGCAGCTTAGTACAGGGTGAGCAGTTCTTC. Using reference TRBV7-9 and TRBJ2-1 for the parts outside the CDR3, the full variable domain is DTGVSQNPRHKITKRGQNVTFRCDPISEHNRLYWYRQTLGQGPEFLTYFQNEAQLEKSRLLSDRFSAERPKGSFSTLEIQRTEQGDSAMYLCASSLVQGEQFFGPGTRLTVL.

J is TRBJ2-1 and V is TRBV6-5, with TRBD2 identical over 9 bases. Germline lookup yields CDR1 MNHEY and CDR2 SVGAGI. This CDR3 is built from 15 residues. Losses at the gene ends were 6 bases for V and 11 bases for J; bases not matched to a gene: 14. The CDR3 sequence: CASSPVGGGGSQQFF. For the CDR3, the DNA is TGTGCCAGCAGCCCCGTGGGCGGGGGGGGGTCTCAGCAGTTCTTC.

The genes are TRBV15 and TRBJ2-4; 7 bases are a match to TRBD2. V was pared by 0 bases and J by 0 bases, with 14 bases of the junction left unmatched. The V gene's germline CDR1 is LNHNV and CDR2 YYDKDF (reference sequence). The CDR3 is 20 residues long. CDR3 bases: TGTGCCACCAGCAGAGATCGGGGCGGGAGTTCGGACTTAGCCAAAAACATTCAGTACTTC. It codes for CATSRDRGGSSDLAKNIQYF. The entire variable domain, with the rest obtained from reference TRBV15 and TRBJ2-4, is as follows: DAMVIQNPRYQVTQFGKPVTLSCSQTLNHNVMYWYQQKSSQAPKLLFHYYDKDFNNEADTPDNFQSRRPNTSFCFLDIRSPGLGDTAMYLCATSRDRGGSSDLAKNIQYFGAGTRLSVL.

CDR3 bases: TGTGCCAGCAGTTTGGGCGGGACCAGCGACGATACGCAGTATTTT. It encodes CASSLGGTSDDTQYF. The rearrangement uses TRBV28 and TRBJ2-3, with a possible D match to TRBD2 (6 bases). The CDR3 consists of 15 residues. V lost 3 bases and J 6 bases, leaving 16 bases between the germline ends. CDR1 is MDHEN, CDR2 SYDVKM, per germline.

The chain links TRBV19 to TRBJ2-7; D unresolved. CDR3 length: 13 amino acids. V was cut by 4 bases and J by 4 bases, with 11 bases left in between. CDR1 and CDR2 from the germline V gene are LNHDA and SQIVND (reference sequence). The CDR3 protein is CASSNGGIYEQYF. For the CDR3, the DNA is TGTGCCAGTAGTAACGGCGGAATTTACGAGCAGTACTTC. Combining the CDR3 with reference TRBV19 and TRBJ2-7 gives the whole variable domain DGGITQSPKYLFRKEGQNVTLSCEQNLNHDAMYWYRQDPGQGLRLIYYSQIVNDFQKGDIAEGYSVSREKKESFPLTVTSAQKNPTAFYLCASSNGGIYEQYFGPGTRLTVT.

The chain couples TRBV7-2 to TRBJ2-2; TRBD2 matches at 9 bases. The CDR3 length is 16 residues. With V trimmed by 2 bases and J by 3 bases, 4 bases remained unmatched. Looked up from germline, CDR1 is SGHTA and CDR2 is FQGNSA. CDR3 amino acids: CASSLRASGDTGELFF. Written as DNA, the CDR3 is TGTGCCAGCAGCTTAAGGGCTAGCGGGGACACCGGGGAGCTGTTTTTT. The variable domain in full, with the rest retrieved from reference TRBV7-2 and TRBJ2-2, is GAGVSQSPSNKVTEKGKDVELRCDPISGHTALYWYRQSLGQGLEFLIYFQGNSAPDKSGLPSDRFSAERTGGSVSTLTIQRTQQEDSAVYLCASSLRASGDTGELFFGEGSRLTVL.

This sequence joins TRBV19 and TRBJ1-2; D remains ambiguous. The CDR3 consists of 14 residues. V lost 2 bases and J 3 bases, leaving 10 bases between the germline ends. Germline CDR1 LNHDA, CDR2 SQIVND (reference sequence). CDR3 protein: CASSISRAYYGYTF. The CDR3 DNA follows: TGTGCCAGTAGTATATCGAGGGCTTACTATGGCTACACCTTC.

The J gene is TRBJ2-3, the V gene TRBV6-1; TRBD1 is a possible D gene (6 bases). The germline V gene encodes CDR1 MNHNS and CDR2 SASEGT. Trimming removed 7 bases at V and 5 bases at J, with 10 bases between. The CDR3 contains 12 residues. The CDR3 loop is CASNRAGDTQYF. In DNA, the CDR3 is TGTGCCAGCAACAGGGCCGGAGATACGCAGTATTTT.

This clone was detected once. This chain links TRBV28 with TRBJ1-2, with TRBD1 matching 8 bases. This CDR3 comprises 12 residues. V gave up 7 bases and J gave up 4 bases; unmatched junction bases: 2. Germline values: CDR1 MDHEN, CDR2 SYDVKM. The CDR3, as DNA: TGTGCCAGCAAGACAGGGGTCTATGGCTACACCTTC. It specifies CASKTGVYGYTF.

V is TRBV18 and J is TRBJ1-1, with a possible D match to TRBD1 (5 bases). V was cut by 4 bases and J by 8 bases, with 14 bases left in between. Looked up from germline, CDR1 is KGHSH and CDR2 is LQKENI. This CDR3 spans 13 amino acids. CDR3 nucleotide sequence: TGTGCCAGCTCACTAATGGACACTAACGAAGCTTTCTTT. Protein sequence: CASSLMDTNEAFF.

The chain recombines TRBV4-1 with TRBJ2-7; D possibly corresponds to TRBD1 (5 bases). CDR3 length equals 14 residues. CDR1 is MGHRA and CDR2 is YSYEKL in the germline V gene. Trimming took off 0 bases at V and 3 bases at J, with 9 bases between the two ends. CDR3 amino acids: CASSQDTQGYEQYF. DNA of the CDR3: TGCGCCAGCAGCCAAGATACCCAGGGCTACGAGCAGTACTTC.

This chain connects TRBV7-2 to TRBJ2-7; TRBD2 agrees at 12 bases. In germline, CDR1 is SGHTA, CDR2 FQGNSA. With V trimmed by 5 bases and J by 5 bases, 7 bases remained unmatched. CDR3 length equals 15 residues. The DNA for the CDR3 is TGTGCCAGCAGCATCCAACTAGCGGGAGGAAACGAGCAGTACTTC. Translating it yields CASSIQLAGGNEQYF. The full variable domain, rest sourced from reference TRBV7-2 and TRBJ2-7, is GAGVSQSPSNKVTEKGKDVELRCDPISGHTALYWYRQSLGQGLEFLIYFQGNSAPDKSGLPSDRFSAERTGGSVSTLTIQRTQQEDSAVYLCASSIQLAGGNEQYFGPGTRLTVT.

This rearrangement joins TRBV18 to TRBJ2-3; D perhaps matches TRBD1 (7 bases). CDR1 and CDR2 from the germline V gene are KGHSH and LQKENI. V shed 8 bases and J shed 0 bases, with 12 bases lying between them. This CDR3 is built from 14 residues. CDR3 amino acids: CASAGQTSTDTQYF. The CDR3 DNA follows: TGTGCCAGCGCGGGACAGACGAGCACAGATACGCAGTATTTT. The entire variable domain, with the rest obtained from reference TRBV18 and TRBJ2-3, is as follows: NAGVMQNPRHLVRRRGQEARLRCSPMKGHSHVYWYRQLPEEGLKFMVYLQKENIIDESGMPKERFSAEFPKEGPSILRIQQVVRGDSAAYFCASAGQTSTDTQYFGPGTRLTVL.

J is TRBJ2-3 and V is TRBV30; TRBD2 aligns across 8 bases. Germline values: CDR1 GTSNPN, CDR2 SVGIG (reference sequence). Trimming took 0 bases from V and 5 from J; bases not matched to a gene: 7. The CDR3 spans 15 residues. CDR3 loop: CAWSVLAGGGDTQYF. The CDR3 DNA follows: TGTGCCTGGAGTGTACTGGCCGGGGGGGGAGATACGCAGTATTTT.

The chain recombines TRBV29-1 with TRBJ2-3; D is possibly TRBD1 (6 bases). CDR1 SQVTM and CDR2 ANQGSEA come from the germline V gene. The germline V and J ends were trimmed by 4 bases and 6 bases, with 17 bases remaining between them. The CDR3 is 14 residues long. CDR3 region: CSVARPGAGDTQYF. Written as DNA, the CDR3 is TGCAGCGTTGCCCGGCCAGGGGCCGGGGATACGCAGTATTTT.

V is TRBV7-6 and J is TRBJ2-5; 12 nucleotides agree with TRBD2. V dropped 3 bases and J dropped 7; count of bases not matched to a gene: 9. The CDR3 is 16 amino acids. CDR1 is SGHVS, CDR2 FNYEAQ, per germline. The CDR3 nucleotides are TGTGCCAGCAGCTTGATGACTAGCGGGGGTGGGCGGACCCAGTACTTC. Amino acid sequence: CASSLMTSGGGRTQYF. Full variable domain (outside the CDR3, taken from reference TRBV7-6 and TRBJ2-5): GAGVSQSPRYKVTKRGQDVALRCDPISGHVSLYWYRQALGQGPEFLTYFNYEAQQDKSGLPNDRFSAERPEGSISTLTIQRTEQRDSAMYRCASSLMTSGGGRTQYFGPGTRLLVL.

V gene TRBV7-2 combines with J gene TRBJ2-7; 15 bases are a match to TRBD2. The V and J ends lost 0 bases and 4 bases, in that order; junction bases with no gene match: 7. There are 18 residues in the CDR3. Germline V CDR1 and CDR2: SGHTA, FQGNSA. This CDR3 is CASSLAGTSGRTPYEQYF. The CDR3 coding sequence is TGTGCCAGCAGCTTAGCCGGGACTAGCGGGAGGACACCTTACGAGCAGTACTTC.

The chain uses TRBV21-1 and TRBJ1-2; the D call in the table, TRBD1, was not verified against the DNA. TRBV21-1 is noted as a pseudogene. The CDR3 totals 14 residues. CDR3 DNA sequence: TGTGCCAGCCACCGGGACAGGGCTGTGATTGTCTACACCTTC. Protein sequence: CASHRDRAVIVYTF.

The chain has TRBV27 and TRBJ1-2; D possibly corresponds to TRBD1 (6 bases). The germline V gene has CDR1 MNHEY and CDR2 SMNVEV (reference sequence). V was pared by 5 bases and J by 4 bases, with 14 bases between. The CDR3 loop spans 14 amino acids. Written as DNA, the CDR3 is TGTGCCAGCAGTCCGGGGGGGACAAGCTATGGCTACACCTTC. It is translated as CASSPGGTSYGYTF.

The chain's CDR3 is CASSQGWGGETQYF. DNA for the CDR3: TGCGCCAGCAGCCAAGGGTGGGGGGGAGAGACCCAGTACTTC. V and J are TRBV4-1 and TRBJ2-5, with 7 bases aligning to TRBD2. J was trimmed by 4 bases and V by 1 base; bases with no gene match: 3. Germline CDR1 is MGHRA and CDR2 is YSYEKL. The CDR3 contains 14 residues.

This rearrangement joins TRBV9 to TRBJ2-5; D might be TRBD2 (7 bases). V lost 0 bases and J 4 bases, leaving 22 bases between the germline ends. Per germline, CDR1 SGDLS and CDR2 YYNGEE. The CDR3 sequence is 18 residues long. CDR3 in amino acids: CASSVGWSGTGGGETQYF. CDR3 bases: TGTGCCAGCAGCGTAGGTTGGAGCGGGACTGGGGGCGGAGAGACCCAGTACTTC.